This is a list of T cell receptor beta chains from one sample in a study of blood T cell repertoires in COVID-19. Libraries were prepared by immunoSEQ multiplex PCR; TCRdb keeps only in-frame clonotypes and omits some of them. The sample records more than 300,000 clones, nearly 90% being singletons. Sequencing was performed on PBMCs or T cells enriched from blood (not recorded which). All receptors come from a woman aged 25 to 45 who had recovered from COVID-19. The CDR3 runs from the conserved cysteine through the conserved F or W. The D gene is left open where the match is weak. The size of a clone is reported for some rows only, either as once, few or many, or as a class for expanded clones.

- TRBJ2-7 TRBV7-9 - CASSSFGLTLDEQYF TGTGCCAGCAGCTCGTTCGGACTTACCCTGGACGAGCAGTACTTC
TRBD2 TRBJ2-1 TRBV7-9 - CASSLPLTRGGGRDEQFF TGTGCCAGCAGCTTGCCCTTGACTCGCGGGGGGGGACGAGATGAGCAGTTCTTC
- TRBJ1-1 TRBV18 - CASSPGQFEAFF TGTGCCAGCTCACCAGGGCAGTTTGAAGCTTTCTTT
TRBD1 TRBJ2-7 TRBV30 - CAWSPGTGPHEQYF TGTGCCTGGAGCCCCGGGACAGGGCCCCACGAGCAGTACTTC
- TRBJ1-2 TRBV2 - CASRVQGDNYGYTF TGTGCCAGCAGGGTACAGGGTGATAACTATGGCTACACCTTC
- TRBJ2-7 TRBV2 - CAGGITRQEQYF TGTGCCGGGGGGATCACTCGGCAGGAGCAGTACTTC
- TRBJ2-1 TRBV6-1 - CASSDPRHNEQFF TGTGCCAGCAGTGACCCGCGGCACAATGAGCAGTTCTTC
- TRBJ1-2 TRBV9 - CASSVGGSNYGYTF TGTGCCAGCAGCGTAGGGGGCTCTAACTATGGCTACACCTTC
TRBD2 TRBJ2-7 TRBV30 - CAWSVPRGAEQYF TGTGCCTGGAGTGTTCCGCGGGGGGCCGAGCAGTACTTC
- TRBJ1-5 TRBV30 - CAWSVRSNQPQHF TGTGCCTGGAGTGTACGGAGCAATCAGCCCCAGCATTTT
- TRBJ1-6 TRBV4-3 many CASSQDLGSSYNSPLHF TGCGCCAGCAGCCAAGATCTGGGGAGCTCCTATAATTCACCCCTCCACTTT
- TRBJ2-1 TRBV15 - CATSGLNRGNEQFF TGTGCCACCAGCGGACTAAATAGGGGAAATGAGCAGTTCTTC
TRBD2 TRBJ2-1 TRBV24-1 - CATSVSGGAGEQFF TGTGCCACCAGTGTTAGCGGGGGGGCTGGTGAGCAGTTCTTC
- TRBJ2-3 TRBV11-3 - CASSAGKITDTQYF TGTGCCAGCAGCGCCGGTAAGATCACAGATACGCAGTATTTT
- TRBJ1-1 TRBV6-5 - CASSRLAGIHTEAFF TGTGCCAGCAGTCGTCTGGCAGGGATTCACACTGAAGCTTTCTTT
TRBD1 TRBJ1-1 TRBV25-1 - CASTPSDRETEAFF TGTGCCAGCACCCCATCGGACAGGGAGACTGAAGCTTTCTTT
TRBD2 TRBJ2-1 TRBV29-1 few CSVATSGNYNEQFF TGCAGCGTAGCTACTAGCGGGAACTACAATGAGCAGTTCTTC
TRBD1 TRBJ1-2 TRBV4-2 - CASSQSTGGNYGYTF TGTGCCAGCAGCCAATCGACAGGGGGAAACTATGGCTACACCTTC
TRBD1 TRBJ1-1 TRBV5-1 few CASSLQGNMNTEAFF TGCGCCAGCAGCCTACAGGGGAACATGAACACTGAAGCTTTCTTT
TRBD2 TRBJ2-2 TRBV6-2/TRBV6-3 - CASSYGGGSTGELFF TGTGCCAGCAGTTATGGCGGGGGGAGCACCGGGGAGCTGTTTTTT
TRBD1 TRBJ2-3 TRBV3-1/TRBV3-2 - CASSRQVGTGSTDTQYF TGTGCCAGCAGCCGTCAAGTGGGGACAGGAAGCACAGATACGCAGTATTTT
TRBD1 TRBJ1-2 TRBV30 once CAWTRPGTASYGYTF TGTGCCTGGACCCGTCCCGGGACAGCGAGCTATGGCTACACCTTC
- TRBJ1-1 TRBV25-1 - CASSEGQHVAEAFF TGTGCCAGCAGTGAAGGACAGCACGTCGCTGAAGCTTTCTTT
TRBD1 TRBJ1-1 TRBV4-3 - CASSQDLPTGGPNTEAFF TGCGCCAGCAGCCAAGACCTCCCGACAGGGGGCCCGAACACTGAAGCTTTCTTT
TRBD2 TRBJ2-3 TRBV6-1 - CASSEWSGGGDTQYF TGTGCCAGCAGTGAATGGAGCGGGGGAGGAGATACGCAGTATTTT
TRBD1 TRBJ1-2 TRBV6-5 - CASSMTGGGNYGYTF TGTGCCAGCAGTATGACAGGGGGAGGCAACTATGGCTACACCTTC
TRBD1 TRBJ1-5 TRBV13 - CASSLGGQGYQPQHF TGTGCCAGCAGCTTGGGGGGACAGGGATACCAGCCCCAGCATTTT
- TRBJ1-4 TRBV19 - CASSIQLTGVNEKLFF TGTGCCAGTAGTATACAATTGACAGGCGTGAATGAAAAACTGTTTTTT
TRBD1 TRBJ1-5 TRBV28 - CASDRDSNQPQHF TGTGCCAGTGACAGGGATAGCAATCAGCCCCAGCATTTT
- TRBJ2-5 TRBV2 - CASSLDRTEAETQYF TGTGCCAGCAGCCTGGACAGAACCGAGGCAGAGACCCAGTACTTC
TRBD1 TRBJ1-6 TRBV27 once CASSSTGHSPLHF TGTGCCAGCAGTTCGACAGGGCATTCACCCCTCCACTTT
- TRBJ1-4 TRBV4-3 - CASSQDPPTANNEKLFF TGCGCCAGCAGCCAAGATCCACCGACTGCGAATAATGAAAAACTGTTTTTT
- TRBJ1-1 TRBV9 - CASSREGNEAFF TGTGCCAGCAGCAGAGAGGGTAATGAAGCTTTCTTT
TRBD2 TRBJ2-1 TRBV2 - CASSAGLVGNEQFF TGTGCCAGCAGCGCGGGACTAGTGGGTAATGAGCAGTTCTTC
- TRBJ2-7 TRBV7-2 - CASSFSQGPYEQYF TGTGCCAGCAGCTTCTCACAGGGCCCCTACGAGCAGTACTTC